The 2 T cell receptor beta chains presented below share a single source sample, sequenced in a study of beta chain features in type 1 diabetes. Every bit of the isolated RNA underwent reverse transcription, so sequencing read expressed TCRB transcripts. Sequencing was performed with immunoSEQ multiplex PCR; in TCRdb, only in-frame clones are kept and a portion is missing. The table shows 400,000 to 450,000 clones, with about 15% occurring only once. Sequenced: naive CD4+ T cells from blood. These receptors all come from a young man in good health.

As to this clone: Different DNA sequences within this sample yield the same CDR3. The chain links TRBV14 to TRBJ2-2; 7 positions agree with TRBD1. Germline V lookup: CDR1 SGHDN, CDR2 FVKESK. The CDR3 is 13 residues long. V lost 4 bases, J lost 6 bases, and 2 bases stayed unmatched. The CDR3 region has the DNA TGTGCCAGCAGCCCGACAGGGCCCGGGGAGCTGTTTTTT. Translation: CASSPTGPGELFF.

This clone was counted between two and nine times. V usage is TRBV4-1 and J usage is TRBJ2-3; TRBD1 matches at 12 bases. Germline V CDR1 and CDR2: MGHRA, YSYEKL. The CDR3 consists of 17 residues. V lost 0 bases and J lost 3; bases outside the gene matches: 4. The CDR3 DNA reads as TGCGCCAGCAGCCAAGATGGGACAGGGGGCGTGACAGATACGCAGTATTTT. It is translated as CASSQDGTGGVTDTQYF.